This record looks at one T cell receptor (beta chain) sequence and its context. The sample comes from a study of blood T cell repertoires in COVID-19. Turning to the study itself: Donors in the United States, Italy and Spain gave samples during acute or convalescent COVID-19. T cells, B-cell-depleted T cells, or PBMCs provided the cDNA or gDNA that served as material.

CDR3 length: 13 amino acids. V was pared by 2 bases and J by 3 bases, with 7 bases between. From germline, CDR1 is MNHEY and CDR2 SVGEGT. Produced via immunoSEQ multiplex PCR; TCRdb's table is partial and in-frame only. The sample includes fewer than 50,000 clones, 88% of them seen just once. This rearrangement joins TRBV6-2 or TRBV6-3 to TRBJ2-5; D might be TRBD1 (5 bases). The source of this sequence is a man aged 45-65 years with active COVID-19. Sequencing was done on a sample of peripheral blood. The CDR3 loop reads CASSYGREETQYF. In nucleotides, the CDR3 is TGTGCCAGCAGTTACGGCAGGGAAGAGACCCAGTACTTC.